Sequencing of this T cell receptor (beta chain) was carried out in a study of beta chain features in type 1 diabetes (dated by TCRdb to the late 2010s). As for the study more broadly: Mean age, gender distribution, total cell number and subset yield were not different between patients and healthy donors. Across all samples, 107,917,701 sorted cells were examined, and cell number per subset correlated strongly with RNA yield. The study compared TCRB repertoires of sorted circulating CD4+ T cell subsets between recently diagnosed type 1 diabetes patients and matched healthy donors. Regulatory and stem cell-like memory subsets were isolated from only 8 patients and roughly eight healthy donors, whereas naive and central memory subsets came from all 30 or so donors.

A note on this clone: Its target antigen remains unknown. Per-nucleotide qualities are absent, and no much larger clonotype sits a single base away.

All of the isolated RNA was reverse transcribed with the High Capacity cDNA Reverse Transcription Kit, so expressed TCRB transcripts were sequenced. Deep immunoSEQ sequencing was performed on naive, central memory and regulatory T cell samples, with an average of about 3.6 million total reads per sample. Sorted cells were lysed in RLT buffer and RNA was extracted with DNase-treated RNeasy Micro or Mini kits, depending on cell number. Each cell subset was processed on its own to prevent cross-contamination, while patient and healthy donor samples were processed together. TCRB sequences were amplified from cDNA with the immunoSEQ multiplex PCR, producing 87-bp fragments spanning the CDR3 region. Amplicons were sequenced on the Illumina HiSeq platform. The authors processed their data as follows. PCR bias was computationally corrected using synthetic template baselines, reads within Hamming distance 2 were collapsed, and singletons that could not be merged were discarded. By aligning reads against IMGT, V, D and J genes, CDR3 length, and insertions or deletions at six rearrangement sites were assigned. Within each subset, clonotype counts were normalized to sorted cell number, after which true diversity and Gini coefficients were computed with the tcR R package. The overlap coefficient, calculated on TCRB nucleotide sequences, was used to measure repertoire sharing. Out-of-frame TCRB sequences from naive cells were analyzed to stand in for the pre-selection repertoire. TCRdb took over this immuneACCESS table, retaining in-frame rearrangements with V and J assigned. Such tables are incomplete; in checked studies, under half of the missing clones stem from an unresolved V gene, and the remainder is unexplained. V and J calls and clone size are as listed in that table; D and trimming were resolved from the DNA. The table for this sample lists nearly 250,000 clones; around 68% of them were counted only once. Together, the top ten hold about 0.05% of the sample.

Each donor gave one peripheral blood draw, averaging approximately 120 mL, which was collected into heparinised tubes. Using a panel that included CD45RO, CCR7, CD25, CD127, CD95 and CD27, naive, central memory, regulatory and stem cell-like memory CD4+ T cells were sorted on a BD FACSAria II. Every sorted population had a purity above 95%. PBMCs were isolated right away by Lymphoprep density gradient centrifugation and were stained directly, without culture. To minimize batch effects, samples were stained and sorted in pairs, one healthy donor with one patient per experiment. For CDR1 and CDR2, the germline V gene (reference sequence) lists GTSNPN and SVGIG. Spanning cysteine to phenylalanine, the CDR3 consists of 13 amino acids. Just CDR3 DNA is preserved here, 39 bases in frame from base 1. Trimming costs V 3 bases and J 3 bases, and their ends lie 11 bases apart. General findings and caveats noted by the study authors: The naive, central memory and regulatory TCRB repertoires appeared to resemble one another more closely among patients than among healthy donors. Because cDNA rather than genomic DNA was sequenced, highly expressing activated cells could have been over-represented, although no difference in activation and CD3 levels was found between groups. A moderate but significant shortening of TCRB CDR3 length was observed in type 1 diabetes patients in all four CD4+ subsets. PCR may preferentially amplify shorter templates, but because patient and control samples were amplified and corrected together, any resulting skew would affect both groups equally. Patients with type 1 diabetes made fewer insertions and deleted more nucleotides at VDJ recombination sites, implying thymic rearrangement abnormalities. Only small numbers of individuals were included in the HLA sub-analyses, which left unresolved whether HLA type had any influence on TCRB rearrangement.

This chain is built from TRBV30 and TRBJ1-1, with an unclear D gene assignment. Sequencing was done on a sample of naive CD4+ T cells from blood. Interpreted using the paper, the cell subset or site label stands for: true naive CD4+ T cells. This receptor was obtained from a man aged 30-40 years in good health. The DNA sequence is as follows: TGTGCCTGGAGCCAGTGGGTGGACACTGAAGCTTTCTTT. It is translated as CAWSQWVDTEAFF.